Below are 14 T cell receptor beta chains sequenced from a single sample in a study of T-cell memory formation after mild COVID-19. MiXCR, applied by TCRdb to the 5' RACE reads, yields one record per CDR3 protein. In the table there are hundreds of thousands of distinct CDR3 sequences, about 20% of which are singletons. Material: PBMCs or a T cell subset sorted from them (not recorded which). These receptors came from an adult woman who had mild COVID-19 (a few samples of this study predate the infection). Cell type and time point are not known.

This clonotype occurred many times. The chain recombines TRBV20-1 with TRBJ2-7; 8 bases align to TRBD2. Germline CDR1 and CDR2: DFQATT and SNEGSKA (reference sequence). CDR3 length: 13 amino acids. Trimming took 3 bases from V and 7 from J; bases not matched to a gene: 8. CDR3 region: CSASPTSGLEQYF. The CDR3 region has the DNA TGCAGTGCTAGCCCCACTAGCGGCCTGGAGCAGTACTTC.

This clonotype was detected a few times. The gene calls are TRBV12-3 or TRBV12-4 and TRBJ2-3; D gene uncertain. The CDR3 loop spans 17 amino acids. Trimming removed 4 bases from V and 0 bases from J, with 17 bases in between. This chain's CDR3 is CASSSPWAFSSTDTQYF. The CDR3 nucleotides read TGTGCCAGCAGTTCCCCTTGGGCCTTCTCTAGCACAGATACGCAGTATTTT.

This clonotype was detected a few times. This chain joins TRBV5-1 and TRBJ1-3; D is ambiguous. Deletions cut 4 bases from V and 0 bases from J, with 14 bases between. CDR1 SGHRS and CDR2 YFSETQ come from the germline V gene. The CDR3 is 16 amino acids. In nucleotides, the CDR3 is TGCGCCAGCAGCGCCTGGGTTGGGAGCTCTGGAAACACCATATATTTT. Translated: CASSAWVGSSGNTIYF.

This rearrangement joins TRBV7-6 to TRBJ1-2; D is possibly TRBD1 (5 bases). The V gene lost 5 bases and the J gene lost 8 bases, with 27 bases spanning the gap. There are 17 residues in the CDR3. CDR1 is SGHVS, CDR2 FNYEAQ, per germline. DNA of the CDR3: TGTGCCAGCAGCCCCGCCCTAGCCAGGGCCGATGAGGGAGGCTACACCTTC. This codes for CASSPALARADEGGYTF.

This clonotype has at least ten counts. CDR3 sequence reads: CASSQGGATTGELFF. CDR3 nucleotide sequence: TGTGCCAGCAGCCAGGGGGGGGCTACCACCGGGGAGCTGTTTTTT. J is TRBJ2-2 and V is TRBV7-2; D tentatively fits TRBD1 or TRBD2 (7 bases each). This CDR3 region has 15 residues. Germline CDR1 reads SGHTA; CDR2 reads FQGNSA. V was cut by 5 bases and J by 4 bases, with 14 bases left in between.

This clonotype has only a few counts. V usage is TRBV7-9 and J usage is TRBJ2-1, with D perhaps being TRBD1 or TRBD2 (5 bases each). Per the germline V gene, CDR1 is SEHNR and CDR2 is FQNEAQ (reference sequence). The CDR3 length is 13 residues. Between the trimmed V and J ends, which lost 8 bases and 5 bases, there was a span of 13 bases. The DNA of the CDR3 is TGTGCCAGCCTTGGACACGGGGACAATGAGCAGTTCTTC. Translated: CASLGHGDNEQFF. Together with reference TRBV7-9 and TRBJ2-1, the CDR3 gives the full variable domain: DTGVSQNPRHKITKRGQNVTFRCDPISEHNRLYWYRQTLGQGPEFLTYFQNEAQLEKSRLLSDRFSAERPKGSFSTLEIQRTEQGDSAMYLCASLGHGDNEQFFGPGTRLTVL.

The table lists this clonotype with a few counts. V and J are TRBV4-1 and TRBJ1-2; TRBD1 agrees at 9 bases. J was trimmed by 7 bases and V by 4 bases; bases with no gene match: 10. Germline CDR1 is MGHRA and CDR2 is YSYEKL. This CDR3 has 15 amino acids. The CDR3 sequence is CASSRIQGALGGYTF. The CDR3 DNA follows: TGCGCCAGCAGCCGAATACAGGGGGCACTTGGTGGCTACACCTTC.

The chain employs TRBV25-1 and TRBJ2-3; TRBD2 agrees at 7 bases. CDR1 MGHDK and CDR2 SYGVNS come from the germline V gene. V shed 10 bases, J shed 4 bases, and the junction held 11 bases outside the gene matches. The CDR3 is made up of 14 amino acids. CDR3 in amino acids: CATSTSTEADTQYF. For the CDR3, the DNA is TGTGCCACTTCGACTAGCACAGAGGCAGATACGCAGTATTTT.

This clonotype occurred a few times. The V and J genes are TRBV12-3 or TRBV12-4 and TRBJ2-2; weak D call: TRBD1 (7 bases). Trimming left V 5 bases short and J 7 bases short, with 23 bases between. CDR3 length: 17 residues. The CDR3 loop is CASSPPGGTVIRGELFF. In nucleotides, the CDR3 is TGTGCCAGCAGTCCCCCAGGAGGGACAGTAATCCGCGGGGAGCTGTTTTTT.

The chain links TRBV29-1 to TRBJ2-5; TRBD2 aligns across 9 bases. Germline CDR1 reads SQVTM; CDR2 reads ANQGSEA. The ends lost 1 base at V and 5 bases at J; junction bases unmatched: 8. The CDR3 extends over 15 amino acids. CDR3 DNA sequence: TGCAGCGTTGAAGGGGCAAGCGGGAGGTTCGAGACCCAGTACTTC. Amino acids: CSVEGASGRFETQYF.

The rearrangement joins TRBV2 to TRBJ2-3; D is perhaps TRBD1 or TRBD2 (6 bases each). The V end lost 7 bases, the J end lost 6 bases, and 17 bases lay between the germline ends. CDR3 size: 14 residues. Germline V gene data show CDR1 as SNHLY and CDR2 as FYNNEI. CDR3 bases: TGTGCCAGCACCAAGGGGGGCTCCCCCGATACGCAGTATTTT. It encodes CASTKGGSPDTQYF.

A few counts support this clonotype. This rearrangement joins TRBV12-3 or TRBV12-4 to TRBJ1-1; no clear D. CDR3 length: 15 residues. Trimming stripped 1 base from V and 8 bases from J, with 17 bases between. DNA for the CDR3: TGTGCCAGCAGTTTAGAGGAGGGCCTCCTTCTAGAAGCTTTCTTT. Amino acids: CASSLEEGLLLEAFF.

This clonotype was seen only a few times. V usage is TRBV2 and J usage is TRBJ2-5; the D call may be TRBD1 or TRBD2 (5 bases each). CDR3 size: 15 residues. The ends were cut back, 5 bases at V and 4 bases at J, with 17 bases in the middle. Germline lookup yields CDR1 SNHLY and CDR2 FYNNEI. The CDR3 loop is CASSKPGPRRETQYF. The CDR3, as DNA: TGTGCCAGCAGTAAACCGGGACCTAGGCGAGAGACCCAGTACTTC. Drawing the rest from reference TRBV2 and TRBJ2-5, the complete variable domain is EPEVTQTPSHQVTQMGQEVILRCVPISNHLYFYWYRQILGQKVEFLVSFYNNEISEKSEIFDDQFSVERPDGSNFTLKIRSTKLEDSAMYFCASSKPGPRRETQYFGPGTRLLVL.

V gene TRBV7-9 combines with J gene TRBJ2-5; tentatively, D is TRBD1 or TRBD2 (6 bases each). Between the trimmed V and J ends, which lost 1 base and 5 bases, there was a span of 14 bases. In germline, CDR1 is SEHNR, CDR2 FQNEAQ (reference sequence). CDR3 size: 15 residues. The CDR3 region has the DNA TGTGCCAGCAGCTTAGTCGGGGGCGCGAGGGAGACCCAGTACTTC. This sequence encodes CASSLVGGARETQYF.